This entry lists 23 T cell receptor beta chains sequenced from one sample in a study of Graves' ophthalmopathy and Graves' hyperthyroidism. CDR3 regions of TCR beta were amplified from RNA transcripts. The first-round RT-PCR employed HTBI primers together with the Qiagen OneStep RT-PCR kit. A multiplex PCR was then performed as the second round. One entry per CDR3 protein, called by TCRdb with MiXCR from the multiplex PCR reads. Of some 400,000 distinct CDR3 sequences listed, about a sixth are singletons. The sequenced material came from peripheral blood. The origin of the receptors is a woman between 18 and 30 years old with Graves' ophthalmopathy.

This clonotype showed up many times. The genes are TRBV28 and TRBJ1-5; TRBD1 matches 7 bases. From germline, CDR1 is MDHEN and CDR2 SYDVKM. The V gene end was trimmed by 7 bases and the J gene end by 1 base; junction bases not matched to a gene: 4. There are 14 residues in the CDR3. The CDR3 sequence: CASTQGQSNQPQHF. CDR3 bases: TGTGCCAGCACCCAGGGACAGAGCAATCAGCCCCAGCATTTT.

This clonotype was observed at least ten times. CDR3 coding DNA: TGTGCCACCAGTGACGCCGAGGGGGGGCCGAAAAAAAACATTCAGTACTTC. This codes for CATSDAEGGPKKNIQYF. V usage is TRBV24-1 and J usage is TRBJ2-4; possible D gene TRBD2, 7 bases. The V and J ends lost 4 bases and 4 bases respectively, with 19 bases between them. In germline, CDR1 is KGHDR, CDR2 SFDVKD. The CDR3 totals 17 residues.

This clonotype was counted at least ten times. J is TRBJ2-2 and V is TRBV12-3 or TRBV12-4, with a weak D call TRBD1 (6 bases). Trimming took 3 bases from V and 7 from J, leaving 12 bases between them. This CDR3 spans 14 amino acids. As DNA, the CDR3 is TGTGCCAGCAGTTTTTCAGGGGTTGGCGGGGAGCTGTTTTTT. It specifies CASSFSGVGGELFF.

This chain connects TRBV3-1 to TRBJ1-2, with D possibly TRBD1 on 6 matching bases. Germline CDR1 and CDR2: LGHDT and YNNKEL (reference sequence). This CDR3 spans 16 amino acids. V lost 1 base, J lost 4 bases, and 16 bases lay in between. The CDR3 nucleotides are TGTGCCAGCAGCCAAGGGAGGCAGGGGCTGTTCTATGGCTACACCTTC. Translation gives CASSQGRQGLFYGYTF. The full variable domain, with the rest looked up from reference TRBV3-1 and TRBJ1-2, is DTAVSQTPKYLVTQMGNDKSIKCEQNLGHDTMYWYKQDSKKFLKIMFSYNNKELIINETVPNRFSPKSPDKAHLNLHINSLELGDSAVYFCASSQGRQGLFYGYTFGSGTRLTVV.

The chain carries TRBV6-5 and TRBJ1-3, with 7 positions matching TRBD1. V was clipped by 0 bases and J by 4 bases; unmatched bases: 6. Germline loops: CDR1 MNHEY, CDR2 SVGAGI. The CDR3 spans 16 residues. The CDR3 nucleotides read TGTGCCAGCAGTTACTCTACAGGGGCTGTCGGAAACACCATATATTTT. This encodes CASSYSTGAVGNTIYF.

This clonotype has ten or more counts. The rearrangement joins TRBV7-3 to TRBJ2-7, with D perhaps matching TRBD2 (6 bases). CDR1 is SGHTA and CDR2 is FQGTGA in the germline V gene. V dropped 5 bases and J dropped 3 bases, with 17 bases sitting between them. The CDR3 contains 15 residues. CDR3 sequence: CASSETGGFHYEQYF. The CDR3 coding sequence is TGTGCCAGCAGCGAAACCGGGGGTTTTCACTACGAGCAGTACTTC.

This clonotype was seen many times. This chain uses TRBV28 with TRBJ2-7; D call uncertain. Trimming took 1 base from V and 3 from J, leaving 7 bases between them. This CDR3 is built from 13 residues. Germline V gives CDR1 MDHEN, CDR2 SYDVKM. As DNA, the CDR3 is TGTGCCAGCAGTTTATTGGCAGTCTACGAGCAGTACTTC. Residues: CASSLLAVYEQYF. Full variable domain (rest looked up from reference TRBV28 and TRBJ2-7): DVKVTQSSRYLVKRTGEKVFLECVQDMDHENMFWYRQDPGLGLRLIYFSYDVKMKEKGDIPEGYSVSREKKERFSLILESASTNQTSMYLCASSLLAVYEQYFGPGTRLTVT.

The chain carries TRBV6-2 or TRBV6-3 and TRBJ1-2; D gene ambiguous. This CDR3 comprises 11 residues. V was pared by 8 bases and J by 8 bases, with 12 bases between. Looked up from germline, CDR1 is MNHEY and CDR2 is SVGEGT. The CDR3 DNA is TGTGCCAGCGGACCTTGGGGAGGCTACACCTTC. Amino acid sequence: CASGPWGGYTF.

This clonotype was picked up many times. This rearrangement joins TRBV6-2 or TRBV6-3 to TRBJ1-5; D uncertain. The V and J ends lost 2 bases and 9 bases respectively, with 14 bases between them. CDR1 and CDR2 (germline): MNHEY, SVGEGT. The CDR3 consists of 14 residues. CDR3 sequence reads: CASSYDPKAMPQHF. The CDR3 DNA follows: TGTGCCAGCAGTTACGACCCAAAGGCAATGCCCCAGCATTTT.

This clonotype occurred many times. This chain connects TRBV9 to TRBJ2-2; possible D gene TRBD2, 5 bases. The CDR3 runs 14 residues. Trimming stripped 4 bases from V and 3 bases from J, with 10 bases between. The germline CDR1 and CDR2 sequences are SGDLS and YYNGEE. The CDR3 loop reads CASSLGDYTGELFF. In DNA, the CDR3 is TGTGCCAGCAGCCTCGGGGATTACACCGGGGAGCTGTTTTTT.

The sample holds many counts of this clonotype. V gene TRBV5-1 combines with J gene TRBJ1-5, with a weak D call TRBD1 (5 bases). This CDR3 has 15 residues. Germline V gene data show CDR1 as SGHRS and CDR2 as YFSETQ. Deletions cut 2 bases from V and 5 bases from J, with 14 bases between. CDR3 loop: CASSFLGTGDQPQHF. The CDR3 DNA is TGCGCCAGCAGCTTTTTAGGGACGGGGGATCAGCCCCAGCATTTT.

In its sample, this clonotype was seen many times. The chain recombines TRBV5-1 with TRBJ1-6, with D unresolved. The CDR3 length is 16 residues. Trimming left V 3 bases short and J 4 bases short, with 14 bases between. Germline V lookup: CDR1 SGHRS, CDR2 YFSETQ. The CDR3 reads CASSSGYKEYNSPLHF. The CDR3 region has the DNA TGCGCCAGCAGCTCGGGATATAAGGAGTATAATTCACCCCTCCACTTT.

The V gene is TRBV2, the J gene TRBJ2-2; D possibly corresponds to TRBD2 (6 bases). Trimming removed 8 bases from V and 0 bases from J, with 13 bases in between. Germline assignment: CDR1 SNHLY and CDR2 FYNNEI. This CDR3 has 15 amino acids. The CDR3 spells CASSVAGPNTGELFF. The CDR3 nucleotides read TGTGCCAGCTCTGTGGCGGGACCGAACACCGGGGAGCTGTTTTTT.

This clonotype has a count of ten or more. The CDR3 is CAWCRRNTEAFF. The CDR3 nucleotides read TGTGCCTGGTGTCGGAGAAACACTGAAGCTTTCTTT. V is TRBV30 and J is TRBJ1-1, with D hard to call. V dropped 5 bases and J dropped 2 bases, with 9 bases sitting between them. The germline CDR1 and CDR2 sequences are GTSNPN and SVGIG (reference sequence). The CDR3 runs 12 residues.

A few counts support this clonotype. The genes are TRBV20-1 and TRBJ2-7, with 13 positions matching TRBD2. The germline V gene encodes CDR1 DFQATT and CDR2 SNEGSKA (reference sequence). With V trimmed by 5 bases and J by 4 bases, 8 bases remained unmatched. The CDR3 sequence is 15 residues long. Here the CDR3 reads CSAQPGTSGKYEQYF. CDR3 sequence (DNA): TGCAGTGCTCAACCCGGGACTAGCGGGAAGTACGAGCAGTACTTC.

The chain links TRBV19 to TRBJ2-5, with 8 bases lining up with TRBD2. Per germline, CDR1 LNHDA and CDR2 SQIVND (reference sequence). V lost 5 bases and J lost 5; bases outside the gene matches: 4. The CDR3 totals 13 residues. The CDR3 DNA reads TGTGCCAGTAGTGTACTAGCGGCGGAGACCCAGTACTTC. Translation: CASSVLAAETQYF. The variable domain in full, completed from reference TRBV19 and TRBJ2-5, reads DGGITQSPKYLFRKEGQNVTLSCEQNLNHDAMYWYRQDPGQGLRLIYYSQIVNDFQKGDIAEGYSVSREKKESFPLTVTSAQKNPTAFYLCASSVLAAETQYFGPGTRLLVL.

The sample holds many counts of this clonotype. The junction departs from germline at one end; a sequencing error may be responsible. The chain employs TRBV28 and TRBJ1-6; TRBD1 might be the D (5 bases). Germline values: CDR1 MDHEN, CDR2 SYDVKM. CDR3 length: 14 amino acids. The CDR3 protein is CACSPGAGNSPLHF. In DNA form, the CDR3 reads TGTGCCTGCAGTCCTGGGGCGGGGAATTCACCCCTCCACTTT. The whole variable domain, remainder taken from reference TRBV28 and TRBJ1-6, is DVKVTQSSRYLVKRTGEKVFLECVQDMDHENMFWYRQDPGLGLRLIYFSYDVKMKEKGDIPEGYSVSREKKERFSLILESASTNQTSMYLCACSPGAGNSPLHFGNGTRLTVT.

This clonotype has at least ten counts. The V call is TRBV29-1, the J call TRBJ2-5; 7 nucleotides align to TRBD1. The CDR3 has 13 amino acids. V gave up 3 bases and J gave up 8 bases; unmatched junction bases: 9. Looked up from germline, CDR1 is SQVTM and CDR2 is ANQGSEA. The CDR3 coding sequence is TGCAGCGTTGACAAGGGGGCTTTGGATACCCAGTACTTC. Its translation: CSVDKGALDTQYF.

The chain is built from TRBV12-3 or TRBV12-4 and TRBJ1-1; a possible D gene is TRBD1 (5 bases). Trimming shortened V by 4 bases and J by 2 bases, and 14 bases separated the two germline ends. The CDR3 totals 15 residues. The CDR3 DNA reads TGTGCCAGCAGTTCTCTCAGGGAGGGTAACACTGAAGCTTTCTTT. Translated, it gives CASSSLREGNTEAFF.

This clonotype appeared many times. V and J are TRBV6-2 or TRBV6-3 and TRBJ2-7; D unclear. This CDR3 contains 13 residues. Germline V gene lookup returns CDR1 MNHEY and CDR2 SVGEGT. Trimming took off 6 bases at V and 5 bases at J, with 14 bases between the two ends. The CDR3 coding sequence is TGTGCCAGCAGAGACTCTACTCCCAACGAGCAGTACTTC. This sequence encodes CASRDSTPNEQYF.

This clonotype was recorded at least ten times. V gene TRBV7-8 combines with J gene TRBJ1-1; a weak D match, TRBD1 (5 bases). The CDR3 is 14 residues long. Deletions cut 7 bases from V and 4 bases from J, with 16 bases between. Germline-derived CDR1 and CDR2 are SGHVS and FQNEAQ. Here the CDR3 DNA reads TGTGCCAGCACCACCCGGTCGGGGGGCACTGAAGCTTTCTTT. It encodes CASTTRSGGTEAFF.

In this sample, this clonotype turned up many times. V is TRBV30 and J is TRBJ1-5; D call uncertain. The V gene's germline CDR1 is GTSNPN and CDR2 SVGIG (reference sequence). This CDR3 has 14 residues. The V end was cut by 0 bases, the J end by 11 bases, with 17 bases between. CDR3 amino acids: CAWSVVGKRLAQHF. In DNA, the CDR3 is TGTGCCTGGAGTGTCGTTGGGAAAAGACTGGCCCAGCATTTT. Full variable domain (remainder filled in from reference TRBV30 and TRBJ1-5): SQTIHQWPATLVQPVGSPLSLECTVEGTSNPNLYWYRQAAGRGLQLLFYSVGIGQISSEVPQNLSASRPQDRQFILSSKKLLLSDSGFYLCAWSVVGKRLAQHFGDGTRLSIL.

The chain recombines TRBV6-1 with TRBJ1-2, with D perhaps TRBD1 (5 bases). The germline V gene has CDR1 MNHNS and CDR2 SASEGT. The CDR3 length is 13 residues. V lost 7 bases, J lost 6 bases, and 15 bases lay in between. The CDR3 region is CASTRDRNNGYTF. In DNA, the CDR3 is TGTGCCAGCACCCGGGACCGAAACAATGGCTACACCTTC.